This T cell receptor beta chain was found in a study of blood T cell repertoires in COVID-19. In the study overall: Sites across the United States, Italy and Spain contributed samples from acute and convalescent COVID-19. T cells, B-cell-depleted T cells, or PBMCs supplied cDNA or gDNA.

In the original workflow: The assay estimated nucleated cells by amplifying reference gene primers. Using immunoSEQ multiplex PCR, the repertoire was profiled, and TCRdb retains in-frame clones only, with some absent. V and J calls and clone size are as listed in that table; D and trimming were resolved from the DNA. Of 35,000 or so clones detected, around 88% appear once; the ten largest clones hold about 6.3%. The CDR3 is made up of 17 amino acids. Germline V CDR1 and CDR2: SNHLY, FYNNEI. With V trimmed by 7 bases and J by 0 bases, 8 bases remained unmatched. Specimen: peripheral blood. The sequence derives from a human donor in a cohort sampled during active COVID-19. The gene calls are TRBV2 and TRBJ2-2, with TRBD2 matching 10 bases. This chain's CDR3 is CASTASGSAANTGELFF. The CDR3 nucleotides read TGTGCCAGCACGGCTAGCGGGAGTGCTGCGAACACCGGGGAGCTGTTTTTT.